These 22 T cell receptor beta chains came from one sample sequenced in a study of T cell responses to AZD1222 COVID-19 vaccine. Assay used: immunoSEQ multiplex PCR; TCRdb lists only in-frame clones, some missing. The sample has 80,000 or so clones, under 95% seen once. The source material was peripheral blood, sampled 28 days after the second AZD1222 dose. The receptors shown here come from an adult who received the AZD1222 COVID-19 vaccine.

The rearrangement joins TRBV19 to TRBJ2-1; 9 nucleotides agree with TRBD2. V was pared by 4 bases and J by 7 bases, with 17 bases of the junction left unmatched. The germline V gene encodes CDR1 LNHDA and CDR2 SQIVND (reference sequence). The length of the CDR3 is 18 residues. CDR3 DNA sequence: TGTGCCAGTAGTACCAGGCCTAGCGGGGTTTCAGCGGGTAATGAGCAGTTCTTC. It specifies CASSTRPSGVSAGNEQFF.

This clone has a handful of counts. This rearrangement joins TRBV15 to TRBJ1-3; D unclear. CDR3 length: 13 residues. Trimming pared 0 bases from V and 6 bases from J, leaving 6 bases between. In germline, CDR1 is LNHNV, CDR2 YYDKDF (reference sequence). The CDR3 sequence is CATSRDPINTIYF. Written as DNA, the CDR3 is TGTGCCACCAGCAGAGATCCAATAAACACCATATATTTT. Looking up the rest from reference TRBV15 and TRBJ1-3 gives the full variable domain: DAMVIQNPRYQVTQFGKPVTLSCSQTLNHNVMYWYQQKSSQAPKLLFHYYDKDFNNEADTPDNFQSRRPNTSFCFLDIRSPGLGDTAMYLCATSRDPINTIYFGEGSWLTVV.

This chain links TRBV5-1 with TRBJ1-1; no clear D gene. Per germline, CDR1 SGHRS and CDR2 YFSETQ. V was cut by 0 bases and J by 0 bases, with 6 bases left in between. There are 14 residues in the CDR3. The CDR3 DNA is TGCGCCAGCAGCTTGGAATCTATGAACACTGAAGCTTTCTTT. Translation gives CASSLESMNTEAFF.

The chain is built from TRBV10-3 and TRBJ2-4, with 9 bases matching TRBD2. J lost 4 bases, V lost 8 bases, and 6 bases had no gene match. The germline V gene encodes CDR1 ENHRY and CDR2 SYGVKD. The CDR3 length is 14 residues. As DNA, the CDR3 is TGTGCCATCGGGACGACTAGCGGAAAAAACATTCAGTACTTC. Protein product: CAIGTTSGKNIQYF.

This clone was recorded once. The chain couples TRBV7-8 to TRBJ2-3, with D tentatively TRBD1 or TRBD2 (7 bases each). The CDR3 extends over 15 amino acids. V was clipped by 5 bases and J by 0 bases, with 12 bases between them. Germline V gene lookup returns CDR1 SGHVS and CDR2 FQNEAQ. This chain's CDR3 is CASSAQGGSTDTQYF. DNA of the CDR3: TGTGCCAGCAGCGCGCAGGGGGGGAGCACAGATACGCAGTATTTT.

This clone was counted a few times. The J gene is TRBJ2-5, the V gene TRBV12-5; no clear D gene. CDR3 length equals 14 residues. Germline assignment: CDR1 LGHNT and CDR2 FRNRAP. Deletions cut 6 bases from V and 5 bases from J, with 16 bases between. The CDR3 DNA reads TGTGCTAGTGGCTCCCCTTTTACGGAGGAGACCCAGTACTTC. It encodes CASGSPFTEETQYF.

The genes are TRBV30 and TRBJ1-5; D gene ambiguous. Germline assignment: CDR1 GTSNPN and CDR2 SVGIG (reference sequence). The CDR3 is 13 residues long. The ends were cut back, 1 base at V and 6 bases at J, with 10 bases in the middle. CDR3 coding DNA: TGTGCCTGGAGTGAGGGCGGCGGTCAGCCCCAGCATTTT. It translates to CAWSEGGGQPQHF. Together with reference TRBV30 and TRBJ1-5, the CDR3 gives the full variable domain: SQTIHQWPATLVQPVGSPLSLECTVEGTSNPNLYWYRQAAGRGLQLLFYSVGIGQISSEVPQNLSASRPQDRQFILSSKKLLLSDSGFYLCAWSEGGGQPQHFGDGTRLSIL.

The chain uses TRBV6-5 and TRBJ1-2; a possible D gene is TRBD1 (5 bases). Germline CDR1 and CDR2: MNHEY and SVGAGI. Trimming took 0 bases from V and 3 from J, leaving 14 bases between them. This CDR3 has 16 amino acids. In DNA form, the CDR3 reads TGTGCCAGCAGTTACTCCCCTCGACGAGGGGACTATGGCTACACCTTC. Protein: CASSYSPRRGDYGYTF.

The CDR3 is CASSQGPWNTEAFF. The CDR3 DNA reads TGTGCCAGTAGTCAGGGGCCGTGGAACACTGAAGCTTTCTTT. This chain links TRBV19 with TRBJ1-1, with D perhaps TRBD1 (6 bases). V dropped 5 bases and J dropped 1 base, with 11 bases sitting between them. Per the germline V gene, CDR1 is LNHDA and CDR2 is SQIVND (reference sequence). This CDR3 contains 14 residues.

The V and J genes are TRBV4-2 and TRBJ2-7, with 10 bases aligning to TRBD1. Germline CDR1 is LGHNA and CDR2 is YNFKEQ. This CDR3 is built from 14 residues. V lost 5 bases to trimming and J lost 4 bases; unmatched junction nucleotides: 5. The CDR3 spells CASSSKGQGYEQYF. The CDR3 DNA reads TGTGCCAGCAGCAGCAAGGGACAGGGGTACGAGCAGTACTTC.

This clone has a single count. The chain joins TRBV11-3 to TRBJ2-3; D is undetermined. CDR1 and CDR2 from the germline V gene are SGHNT and YENEEA. This CDR3 has 13 amino acids. V lost 3 bases, J lost 2 bases, and 6 bases lay in between. CDR3 loop: CASSLSITDTQYF. CDR3 DNA: TGTGCCAGCAGCTTGAGTATCACAGATACGCAGTATTTT.

The chain combines TRBV6-5 with TRBJ2-4; TRBD2 is a possible D gene (7 bases). Looked up from germline, CDR1 is MNHEY and CDR2 is SVGAGI. V shed 8 bases and J shed 9 bases, with 23 bases lying between them. This CDR3 comprises 15 residues. The CDR3 DNA sequence: TGTGCCAGCGGGGACATTGGACTAGAAAATATCATTCAGTACTTC. Its translation is CASGDIGLENIIQYF.

The genes are TRBV3-1 (or the pseudogene TRBV3-2) and TRBJ1-2; D might be TRBD1 (5 bases). The CDR3 length is 16 residues. Trimming took 5 bases from V and 2 from J, leaving 18 bases between them. The V gene's germline CDR1 is LGHDT and CDR2 YNNKEL (reference sequence). CDR3 nucleotide sequence: TGTGCCAGCAGCGCCCCCCCGGGGGGAAGAAACTATGGCTACACCTTC. As protein: CASSAPPGGRNYGYTF.

This clone appeared once. V usage is TRBV6-5 and J usage is TRBJ1-2; no firm D call. Germline V gene lookup returns CDR1 MNHEY and CDR2 SVGAGI. This CDR3 is 14 amino acids long. The V gene lost 6 bases and the J gene lost 6 bases, with 17 bases spanning the gap. CDR3 DNA sequence: TGTGCCAGCAGCTTTAAACATCGGCAGGATGGCTACACCTTC. Encoded protein: CASSFKHRQDGYTF.

The J gene is TRBJ1-1, the V gene TRBV30; the match to TRBD1 covers 10 bases. The CDR3 consists of 14 residues. Germline assignment: CDR1 GTSNPN and CDR2 SVGIG (reference sequence). V was clipped by 3 bases and J by 4 bases; unmatched bases: 5. CDR3 DNA: TGTGCCTGGAGCCTGACAGGGGGCCCCACTGAAGCTTTCTTT. This encodes CAWSLTGGPTEAFF.

The V gene is TRBV28, the J gene TRBJ1-6; no clear D. The CDR3 runs to 11 residues. Germline lookup yields CDR1 MDHEN and CDR2 SYDVKM. Trimming took off 5 bases at V and 7 bases at J, with 3 bases between the two ends. CDR3 coding DNA: TGTGCCAGCAGTGTCAATTCACCCCTCCACTTT. Protein: CASSVNSPLHF.

The gene calls are TRBV7-9 and TRBJ1-2; D remains ambiguous. This CDR3 region has 12 residues. Germline V lookup: CDR1 SEHNR, CDR2 FQNEAQ (reference sequence). Trimming removed 5 bases at V and 3 bases at J, with 7 bases between. The CDR3 region is CASSPPDYGYTF. CDR3 coding DNA: TGTGCCAGCAGCCCACCGGACTATGGCTACACCTTC.

This clone occurred once. The chain has TRBV4-3 and TRBJ2-3; 14 bases fit TRBD2. The germline V gene encodes CDR1 LGHNA and CDR2 YSLEER. This CDR3 comprises 17 residues. The V and J ends lost 4 bases and 4 bases, in that order; junction bases with no gene match: 7. The CDR3, as DNA: TGCGCCAGCAGCCCAGGGACTAGCGGGAGTATCCCAGATACGCAGTATTTT. It encodes CASSPGTSGSIPDTQYF.

V is TRBV2 and J is TRBJ2-5; 8 nucleotides line up with TRBD2. Germline V CDR1 and CDR2: SNHLY, FYNNEI. The CDR3 contains 17 residues. V trimming: 3 bases; J trimming: 3 bases; junction bases outside the gene matches: 12. CDR3 nucleotides: TGTGCCAGCAGTGAGGGCCTCAGCACGGGGGGGGAAGAGACCCAGTACTTC. It encodes CASSEGLSTGGEETQYF.

The chain carries TRBV13 and TRBJ1-1, with 8 bases lining up with TRBD1. The CDR3 contains 17 residues. The germline gives CDR1 PRHDT, CDR2 FYEKMQ (reference sequence). J gave up 6 bases and V 4 bases, and 16 bases lay outside the gene matches. The CDR3 region is CASSSQRQGKVDAEAFF. CDR3 in DNA: TGTGCCAGCAGCTCCCAGAGACAGGGGAAGGTTGATGCTGAAGCTTTCTTT.

The chain links TRBV25-1 to TRBJ2-7, with D maybe TRBD1 (6 bases). The V gene's germline CDR1 is MGHDK and CDR2 SYGVNS. Trimming took 2 bases from V and 6 from J, leaving 14 bases between them. The CDR3 covers 14 residues. CDR3 amino acids: CASSERSGVGEQYF. The CDR3 DNA sequence: TGTGCCAGCAGTGAACGGTCAGGGGTTGGCGAGCAGTACTTC.

The gene calls are TRBV6-5 and TRBJ2-3, with D tentatively TRBD2 (6 bases). V was shortened by 4 bases and J by 4 bases, with 9 bases between the two germline ends. The germline V gene has CDR1 MNHEY and CDR2 SVGAGI. The CDR3 runs 13 residues. The CDR3 coding sequence is TGTGCCAGCAGTTTGGGAGGATCAGATACGCAGTATTTT. Protein: CASSLGGSDTQYF.